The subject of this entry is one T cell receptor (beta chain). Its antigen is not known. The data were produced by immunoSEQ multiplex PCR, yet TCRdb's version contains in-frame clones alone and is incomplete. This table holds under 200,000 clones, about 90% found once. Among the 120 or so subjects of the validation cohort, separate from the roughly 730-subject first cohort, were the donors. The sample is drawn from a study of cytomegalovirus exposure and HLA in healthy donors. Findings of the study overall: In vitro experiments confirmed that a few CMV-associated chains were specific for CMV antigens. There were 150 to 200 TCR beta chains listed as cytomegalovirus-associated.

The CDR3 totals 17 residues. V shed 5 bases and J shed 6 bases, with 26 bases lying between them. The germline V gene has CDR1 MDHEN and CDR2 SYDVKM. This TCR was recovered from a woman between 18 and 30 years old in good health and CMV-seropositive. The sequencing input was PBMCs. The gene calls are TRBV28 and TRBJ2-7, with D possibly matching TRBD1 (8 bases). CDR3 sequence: CASSRLDRDYLGSEQYF. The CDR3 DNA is TGTGCCAGCAGTCGCCTGGACAGGGACTACCTCGGGAGCGAGCAGTACTTC.